These 15 T cell receptor beta chains originate from one sample sequenced in a study of CD8 T cells in ankylosing spondylitis. TCRdb reprocessed the 5' RACE reads via MiXCR and lists one record per CDR3 protein. The sample records hundreds of thousands of distinct CDR3 sequences, more than 25% being singletons. Sequenced: blood, either unsorted or a sorted T cell fraction (not recorded which). The receptors originated from a male donor with ankylosing spondylitis or in good health (not recorded which).

This clonotype was recorded once. The chain uses TRBV20-1 and TRBJ2-3; no clear D. The CDR3 extends over 14 amino acids. Germline CDR1 is DFQATT and CDR2 is SNEGSKA (reference sequence). Trimming took off 6 bases at V and 0 bases at J, with 13 bases between the two ends. In nucleotides, the CDR3 is TGCAGTGCCTTTCGCGGTATAAGCACAGATACGCAGTATTTT. The encoded protein is CSAFRGISTDTQYF.

This clonotype has at least ten counts. V and J are TRBV19 and TRBJ2-2, with a weak D call TRBD1 (5 bases). CDR3 length: 15 residues. Trimming pared 5 bases from V and 7 bases from J, leaving 17 bases between. Germline values: CDR1 LNHDA, CDR2 SQIVND (reference sequence). CDR3 bases: TGTGCCAGTAGTCCCTCGTTGGGAACAGGCGGGGAGCTGTTTTTT. Residues: CASSPSLGTGGELFF. The full variable domain, with the rest looked up from reference TRBV19 and TRBJ2-2, is DGGITQSPKYLFRKEGQNVTLSCEQNLNHDAMYWYRQDPGQGLRLIYYSQIVNDFQKGDIAEGYSVSREKKESFPLTVTSAQKNPTAFYLCASSPSLGTGGELFFGEGSRLTVL.

This chain connects TRBV12-3 or TRBV12-4 to TRBJ2-2; D is undetermined. The CDR3 runs to 15 residues. The ends were cut back, 6 bases at V and 0 bases at J, with 11 bases in the middle. This CDR3 reads CASSPDVPNTGELFF. The CDR3 region has the DNA TGTGCCAGCAGCCCCGACGTTCCGAACACCGGGGAGCTGTTTTTT.

V gene TRBV7-2 combines with J gene TRBJ2-5; possible D gene TRBD2, 5 bases. V was shortened by 5 bases and J by 4 bases, with 11 bases between the two germline ends. The CDR3 spans 13 residues. Looked up from germline, CDR1 is SGHTA and CDR2 is FQGNSA. The CDR3 here is CASSDTRTETQYF. The CDR3, as DNA: TGTGCCAGCAGCGACACTAGAACAGAGACCCAGTACTTC.

In this sample, this clonotype turned up many times. The CDR3 region is CASSVPARGYTF. The CDR3 DNA is TGTGCCAGCAGCGTCCCGGCCCGGGGCTACACCTTC. The chain combines TRBV9 with TRBJ1-2; D is undetermined. Trimming took 2 bases from V and 8 from J, leaving 10 bases between them. Germline V gene sequence: CDR1 SGDLS, CDR2 YYNGEE. This CDR3 spans 12 amino acids.

The table lists this clonotype with many counts. The chain couples TRBV5-1 to TRBJ2-5; 12 bases map to TRBD2. V trimming: 1 base; J trimming: 0 bases; junction bases outside the gene matches: 7. Germline values: CDR1 SGHRS, CDR2 YFSETQ. The CDR3 is 18 amino acids. In DNA, the CDR3 is TGCGCCAGCAGCTTGTCGTCTAGCGGGAGGGGTTACCAAGAGACCCAGTACTTC. This encodes CASSLSSSGRGYQETQYF.

The chain recombines TRBV20-1 with TRBJ2-7; TRBD2 matches 11 bases. Germline CDR1 reads DFQATT; CDR2 reads SNEGSKA (reference sequence). V gave up 1 base and J gave up 4 bases; unmatched junction bases: 6. This CDR3 has 15 amino acids. DNA for the CDR3: TGCAGTGCTAGAGCCGGGACTAGCGGTCTATACGAGCAGTACTTC. Encoded protein: CSARAGTSGLYEQYF.

The genes are TRBV21-1 and TRBJ2-7. TRBV21-1 is a pseudogene. This CDR3 contains 14 residues. This chain's CDR3 is CASSPSDPYYEQYF. The CDR3 DNA is TGTGCCAGCAGCCCATCAGACCCGTACTACGAGCAGTACTTC.

Comment on this clonotype: This may be a read error: a much more frequent sequence differs by one nucleotide. The chain has TRBV20-1 and TRBJ2-2, with a weak D call TRBD1 (7 bases). The V gene's germline CDR1 is DFQATT and CDR2 SNEGSKA (reference sequence). V lost 2 bases to trimming and J lost 2 bases, with 21 bases between them. There are 18 residues in the CDR3. The CDR3 DNA is TGCAGTGCTAGACTGCGGGACAGCTTATTATTTAACACCGGGGAGCTGTTTTTT. It encodes CSARLRDSLLFNTGELFF.

The V and J genes are TRBV20-1 and TRBJ1-1; perhaps TRBD1 as D (6 bases). CDR1 is DFQATT, CDR2 SNEGSKA, per germline (reference sequence). This CDR3 has 14 residues. The V end lost 2 bases, the J end lost 5 bases, and 15 bases lay between the germline ends. This CDR3 reads CSARKQGVGTEAFF. The CDR3 DNA is TGCAGTGCTAGAAAACAGGGTGTAGGAACTGAAGCTTTCTTT.

This chain uses TRBV20-1 with TRBJ1-3; D remains ambiguous. The CDR3 is 13 residues long. Germline CDR1 is DFQATT and CDR2 is SNEGSKA (reference sequence). With 3 bases removed from V and 0 bases from J, the gap between germline ends came to 6 bases. The CDR3 sequence is CSASMDSGNTIYF. DNA of the CDR3: TGCAGTGCTAGTATGGACTCTGGAAACACCATATATTTT.

V and J are TRBV20-1 and TRBJ2-2; 10 nucleotides line up with TRBD2. Trimming cost V 2 bases and J 4 bases; bases outside gene matches: 7. This CDR3 is built from 16 residues. From germline, CDR1 is DFQATT and CDR2 SNEGSKA (reference sequence). The CDR3 DNA reads TGCAGTGCTAGATCTAGCGGGAGTCCGGGCACCGGGGAGCTGTTTTTT. This encodes CSARSSGSPGTGELFF.

This clonotype was seen repeatedly, ten times or more. This CDR3 reads CSAQFRGGNTGELFF. The CDR3 DNA follows: TGCAGTGCGCAGTTCAGGGGGGGGAACACCGGGGAGCTGTTTTTT. The chain joins TRBV20-1 to TRBJ2-2; either TRBD1 or TRBD2 may fit D (7 bases each). Trimming removed 6 bases from V and 1 base from J, with 15 bases in between. From germline, CDR1 is DFQATT and CDR2 SNEGSKA (reference sequence). The CDR3 contains 15 residues.

There are many counts of this clonotype. The chain employs TRBV3-1 and TRBJ2-1; D remains unclear. The germline CDR1 and CDR2 sequences are LGHDT and YNNKEL (reference sequence). The V end was cut by 3 bases, the J end by 3 bases, with 9 bases between. CDR3 size: 14 residues. This CDR3 is CASSQYRVYNEQFF. CDR3 in DNA: TGTGCCAGCAGCCAGTACCGGGTCTACAATGAGCAGTTCTTC.

The chain carries TRBV29-1 and TRBJ1-1, with unresolved D. V lost 6 bases, J lost 9 bases, and 14 bases lay in between. Germline CDR1 is SQVTM and CDR2 is ANQGSEA. There are 11 residues in the CDR3. As DNA, the CDR3 is TGCAGCGTGGCCCCAGGTGGTAAAGCTTTCTTT. As protein: CSVAPGGKAFF.